A selection of T cell receptor beta chains follows, all from one sample in a study of T cell responses to AZD1222 COVID-19 vaccine. The protocol was immunoSEQ multiplex PCR, while the TCRdb copy is restricted to in-frame clones and leaves out a portion. The sample records around 83,000 clones, approximately 91% being singletons. Sequences were derived from peripheral blood, sampled on day 0 of AZD1222 vaccination. These TCRs come from an adult in good health. Each CDR3 is given with its conserved first and last residue. D genes are given only for firm matches. Where a row states a size, it is once, few, many or the class of an expanded clone; other rows omit it.

v_gene	abundance	j_gene	d_gene	CDR3aa
TRBV29-1	-	TRBJ1-4	-	CSVETRAGLFF
TRBV12-3/TRBV12-4	-	TRBJ1-2	-	CASSLERGDGYTF
TRBV18	few	TRBJ2-7	-	CASSPRREGEQYF
TRBV6-2/TRBV6-3	-	TRBJ2-2	TRBD2	CASSSFSGRVNTGELFF
TRBV11-2	once	TRBJ2-2	-	CATGGPPTGELFF
TRBV5-8	-	TRBJ1-2	-	CASSLRNTYGYTF
TRBV30	-	TRBJ1-2	TRBD1	CAWSTTGTGDFYGYTF
TRBV7-2	-	TRBJ2-5	TRBD2	CASSSLLAGGGTQYF
TRBV2	-	TRBJ2-5	TRBD1	CASSSRTGGFQETQYF
TRBV28	-	TRBJ1-6	-	CASSLGKPPLHF
TRBV5-8	-	TRBJ1-2	-	CASSLGRLNYGYTF
TRBV12-3/TRBV12-4	-	TRBJ2-3	-	CASSLSGADTQYF
TRBV12-3/TRBV12-4	-	TRBJ2-5	TRBD1	CASSGTAQETQYF
TRBV18	-	TRBJ2-1	TRBD2	CASSPTPSGDNEQFF
TRBV15	-	TRBJ2-1	-	CATSRDVAGSSYNEQFF
TRBV11-2	once	TRBJ1-1	-	CASSLDSSLAEAFF
TRBV5-4	-	TRBJ2-1	TRBD2	CASSETSWRQFF
TRBV7-2	-	TRBJ2-7	TRBD2	CASSLRPPGLAGAAYEQYF
TRBV12-3/TRBV12-4	few	TRBJ2-2	TRBD1	CASSTTGYGELFF
TRBV5-1	once	TRBJ1-2	TRBD1	CARSSGTGGSYTF
TRBV5-1	once	TRBJ2-3	-	CASASTGRETDTQYF
TRBV4-1	-	TRBJ1-6	-	CASSQGMRSYNSPLHF
TRBV6-2/TRBV6-3	-	TRBJ2-5	TRBD2	CASSYPIGGEETQYF
TRBV4-3	-	TRBJ1-2	-	CASSQDSRDSLGYTF
TRBV3-1/TRBV3-2	-	TRBJ1-5	-	CASSYTRNQPQHF
TRBV11-1	-	TRBJ2-3	-	CASTPGSTDTQYF
TRBV27	once	TRBJ2-7	TRBD1	CASRPTGGGEQYF
TRBV19	-	TRBJ1-2	TRBD1	CASSKAQGNYGYTF
TRBV7-2	-	TRBJ1-2	TRBD1	CASSLKRTGGYGYTF
TRBV7-2	-	TRBJ2-3	-	CASSLGSGVDTQYF
TRBV12-3/TRBV12-4	-	TRBJ1-2	-	CASRGGPNYGYTF
TRBV4-3	-	TRBJ1-1	-	CASSQDRGWGTEAFF
TRBV7-2	-	TRBJ1-2	-	CASSLSSGGSYGYTF
TRBV6-5	-	TRBJ2-3	-	CASSYSGQGIDTQYF
TRBV18	-	TRBJ1-5	-	CASSPPGTERNQPQHF
TRBV7-6	-	TRBJ2-1	TRBD1	CASLTGTGGRNEQFF
TRBV19	-	TRBJ2-7	TRBD1	CASSRQGSSYEQYF
TRBV9	-	TRBJ2-3	-	CASSATSGPLDTQYF
TRBV7-2	-	TRBJ1-2	TRBD1	CASSPTTGGDYGYTF
TRBV19	-	TRBJ2-3	-	CASSNRTWEADTQYF
TRBV7-2	-	TRBJ2-4	TRBD1	CASSQTGDNIQYF
TRBV12-3/TRBV12-4	-	TRBJ1-5	-	CASSLAQPQHF
TRBV29-1	-	TRBJ1-1	-	CSVESGRINTEAFF
TRBV7-7	-	TRBJ1-3	-	CASSPTPPFFSGNTIYF
TRBV6-2/TRBV6-3	-	TRBJ1-5	-	CASSPTVGSDSNQPQHF
TRBV19	-	TRBJ2-3	-	CASKQGPSTQYF